This TCR beta chain was sequenced for a study of T-cell reconstitution after alpha-beta-depleted transplantation in children (dated by TCRdb to about 2016). Looking at the study overall: Using TCR repertoire profiling, the study followed T-cell immune reconstitution in a quantitative way in children after TCRalphabeta/CD19-depleted allogeneic hematopoietic cell transplantation.

The protocol used for the library was PCR. TCRdb records Illumina HiSeq 2500 as the sequencer. To normalize quantification of the TCRbeta repertoire, the TCR libraries were built with molecular barcoding that relied on unique molecular identifiers. TCRdb took the public reads, trimmed them with fastp at Q25, ran MiXCR for clone calling and kept in-frame beta chains. Each entry is one CDR3 protein sequence, shown with its most common DNA and genes. For this sample there are about 230,000 distinct CDR3 sequences; about 12% appear just once. Roughly 2.6% of the sample goes to the ten largest clones. Its CDR3 holds 15 amino acids, cysteine through phenylalanine. Only the CDR3 DNA is retained, 45 bases long and in frame from the first base. The germline ends are 17 bases apart after V is trimmed by 4 bases and J by 7 bases. Per the germline V gene (reference sequence), LNHDA is the CDR1 and SQIVND is the CDR2.

In the case of this clonotype: Its recognized antigen is unknown. The sample holds no much larger clone one base away, and base qualities are not on file.

The starting material was PBMCs from the stem cell graft donor, obtained from the stem cell graft. The chain couples TRBV19 to TRBJ1-5; the D gene is not confidently resolved. The sequence was collected from a human donor who donated a stem cell graft to a child with acute lymphoblastic leukemia. The nucleotide sequence reads TGTGCCAGTAGTAAAACTGAGAGGGCTTGGCAGCCCCAGCATTTT. The translation is CASSKTERAWQPQHF.